This T cell receptor beta chain was recorded in a study of blood T cell repertoires in COVID-19 (TCRdb year 2020). Describing the broader study: Collaborator samples came from the United States, Italy and Spain and covered acute and convalescent phases of COVID-19. A de-identified subject ID, COVID-19 status, age in years and sex were almost always included in the sample metadata. The repertoires were released in a freely available public database intended as a resource for research on the immune response to SARS-CoV-2. Where available, HLA class I and class II types were taken from metadata supplied by the sample provider and were not determined by assay-based typing. Deeply sampled blood TCRbeta repertoires from subjects exposed to, actively infected with, or recovered from COVID-19 were included in the dataset. The samples were drawn from two sources: the first 160 participants of the ongoing ImmuneRACE study, and 1,000 to 1,500 subjects contributed by 6 global collaborators. The prospective study material was composed of cDNA or gDNA derived from T cells, B-cell-depleted T cells, or PBMCs. What the work shows at the level of the full study, not this receptor alone: The quantity of clinical and demographic metadata differed by source and by participant and was supplied without curation.

TCRbeta CDR3 regions were amplified from genomic DNA using the immunoSEQ Assay, a bias-controlled multiplex PCR. The authors' analysis ran thus. Within the assay, amplification of reference gene primers was used to estimate how many nucleated cells each sample contained. Sequence reads were collapsed and filtered to measure the absolute abundance of every unique TCRbeta CDR3 rearrangement. For each sample, productive Simpson clonality was calculated as the square root of Simpson's diversity index over productive rearrangements. This is the immuneACCESS table as TCRdb keeps it, with only in-frame sequences that have V and J called. A part of the clones is gone; compared with another copy, unresolved V genes explain less than half, and the rest is unexplained. The DNA was the basis for D and trimming; V, J and clone size are from that table. This sample has about 250,000 clones in its table, and around nine tenths of those were observed once. Of the sample, over 0.65% is held by the ten largest clones.

At one collaborating source in Seattle, patients were enrolled during active infection and were followed longitudinally through the course of disease. Whole blood was collected in K2EDTA tubes by collaborating institutions according to the institutions' own protocols. For TCRbeta analysis, collaborators shipped samples as frozen whole blood, isolated PBMCs, or DNA extracted from either of those sample types. The CDR3, cysteine through phenylalanine, is 15 amino acids long. The DNA shown is the 45-base CDR3, in frame from base 1. V lost 0 bases and J lost 0 bases, and the count of bases not matched to a germline gene is 3. The germline V gene specifies SGDLS as CDR1 and YYNGEE as CDR2. Details on this clone: It has no known antigen specificity. There are no base qualities to consult, and no much larger clone falls within one base.

Sequenced: peripheral blood. In this chain, TRBV9 is recombined with TRBJ2-7, and 7 junctional nucleotides match TRBD1. This sequence originates from a man aged 25 to 40 with COVID-19, enrolled during active disease. At the DNA level, the sequence is TGTGCCAGCAGCGTAGATGGGACAGTCTCCTACGAGCAGTACTTC. Its coded protein is CASSVDGTVSYEQYF.